The 29 T cell receptor beta chains given below trace back to one sample, sequenced in a study of blood T cell repertoires in COVID-19. Sequencing used immunoSEQ multiplex PCR; TCRdb keeps in-frame clones, though not all of them. The sample lists roughly 220,000 clones; 80% to 85% were seen once. The sample consisted of peripheral blood. The receptors stem from a woman in her sixties or seventies with acute or convalescent COVID-19.

The V call is TRBV3-1 (or the pseudogene TRBV3-2), the J call TRBJ1-2; D possibly corresponds to TRBD1 (6 bases). Trimming stripped 2 bases from V and 8 bases from J, with 21 bases between. This CDR3 comprises 16 residues. Germline V gives CDR1 LGHDT, CDR2 YNNKEL (reference sequence). For the CDR3, the DNA is TGTGCCAGCAGCCAACCCTACAGGGTGCCGGGAGGCGGCTACACCTTC. This codes for CASSQPYRVPGGGYTF.

This sequence joins TRBV27 and TRBJ1-1; 9 bases are shared with TRBD1. Germline V gene data show CDR1 as MNHEY and CDR2 as SMNVEV (reference sequence). This CDR3 spans 16 amino acids. V dropped 6 bases and J dropped 0; count of bases not matched to a gene: 8. In nucleotides, the CDR3 is TGTGCCAGCAGGTTAGGGACAGGGATAATGAACACTGAAGCTTTCTTT. Translation gives CASRLGTGIMNTEAFF.

The chain recombines TRBV5-1 with TRBJ2-7; no reliable D call. Trimming pared 0 bases from V and 3 bases from J, leaving 13 bases between. Per the germline V gene, CDR1 is SGHRS and CDR2 is YFSETQ. CDR3 length: 15 amino acids. The CDR3: CASSLVGPSNYEQYF. CDR3 bases: TGCGCCAGCAGCTTGGTGGGCCCATCCAACTACGAGCAGTACTTC.

The chain joins TRBV5-6 to TRBJ1-2; 8 bases are a match to TRBD1. The CDR3 length is 16 residues. V trimming: 0 bases; J trimming: 3 bases; junction bases outside the gene matches: 7. Germline V lookup: CDR1 SGHDT, CDR2 YYEEEE. The CDR3 nucleotides read TGTGCCAGCAGCTTGGCCGAGACAGGGGACCACTATGGCTACACCTTC. Its protein is CASSLAETGDHYGYTF.

This chain joins TRBV28 and TRBJ2-7, with D perhaps TRBD1 (5 bases). The CDR3 consists of 14 residues. Trimming removed 6 bases at V and 3 bases at J, with 15 bases between. Looked up from germline, CDR1 is MDHEN and CDR2 is SYDVKM. The CDR3 nucleotides read TGTGCCAGCAGAAGACAGACAAACCACTACGAGCAGTACTTC. This translates into CASRRQTNHYEQYF. Filled out from reference TRBV28 and TRBJ2-7, the complete variable domain reads DVKVTQSSRYLVKRTGEKVFLECVQDMDHENMFWYRQDPGLGLRLIYFSYDVKMKEKGDIPEGYSVSREKKERFSLILESASTNQTSMYLCASRRQTNHYEQYFGPGTRLTVT.

The rearrangement joins TRBV28 to TRBJ2-1; no definite D call. The germline V gene has CDR1 MDHEN and CDR2 SYDVKM. V gave up 5 bases and J gave up 5 bases, with 4 bases separating them. The CDR3 spans 11 residues. The DNA for the CDR3 is TGTGCCAGCAGTACACACAATGAGCAGTTCTTC. Amino acids: CASSTHNEQFF.

The CDR3 DNA is TGCAGCGTTGGGGTAGGGGAGAACACTGAAGCTTTCTTT. Its translation: CSVGVGENTEAFF. The chain is built from TRBV29-1 and TRBJ1-1, with D perhaps matching TRBD1 (5 bases). The CDR3 runs 13 residues. Trimming pared 4 bases from V and 1 base from J, leaving 10 bases between. Looked up from germline, CDR1 is SQVTM and CDR2 is ANQGSEA.

The chain recombines TRBV27 with TRBJ2-7, with 12 bases matching TRBD1. The J segment lost 6 bases and the V segment lost 6 bases, leaving 6 bases of the junction unmatched. This CDR3 comprises 14 residues. Germline V gene sequence: CDR1 MNHEY, CDR2 SMNVEV (reference sequence). The CDR3: CASRAGTGGSEQYF. The CDR3 DNA sequence: TGTGCCAGCAGAGCCGGGACAGGGGGCTCCGAGCAGTACTTC.

The chain combines TRBV27 with TRBJ2-2; D ambiguous. Germline values: CDR1 MNHEY, CDR2 SMNVEV (reference sequence). The CDR3 has 14 amino acids. V was clipped by 6 bases and J by 4 bases, with 12 bases between them. The CDR3 DNA sequence: TGTGCCAGCAGCACTATGCCCACCACCGGGGAGCTGTTTTTT. Its translation: CASSTMPTTGELFF.

This clone occurred once. V usage is TRBV5-1 and J usage is TRBJ2-1; D might be TRBD1 (6 bases). V dropped 0 bases and J dropped 8 bases, with 15 bases sitting between them. The CDR3 runs 15 residues. Germline assignment: CDR1 SGHRS and CDR2 YFSETQ. CDR3 amino acids: CASSLAQQGVDEQFF. In DNA form, the CDR3 reads TGCGCCAGCAGCTTGGCTCAACAGGGAGTGGATGAGCAGTTCTTC. Complete variable domain (other parts from reference TRBV5-1 and TRBJ2-1): KAGVTQTPRYLIKTRGQQVTLSCSPISGHRSVSWYQQTPGQGLQFLFEYFSETQRNKGNFPGRFSGRQFSNSRSEMNVSTLELGDSALYLCASSLAQQGVDEQFFGPGTRLTVL.

J is TRBJ1-1 and V is TRBV2, with a possible D match to TRBD1 (5 bases). The CDR3 spans 11 residues. In germline, CDR1 is SNHLY, CDR2 FYNNEI. V was shortened by 11 bases and J by 1 base, with 8 bases between the two germline ends. The CDR3 DNA follows: TGTGCCGATCAGGGGAACACTGAAGCTTTCTTT. Translation gives CADQGNTEAFF.

The chain has TRBV7-2 and TRBJ2-7; tentative D call: TRBD1 (5 bases). CDR3 length equals 15 residues. With 5 bases removed from V and 4 bases from J, the gap between germline ends came to 18 bases. Germline V gives CDR1 SGHTA, CDR2 FQGNSA. The CDR3 protein is CASSQDQGKAYEQYF. The CDR3 DNA sequence: TGTGCCAGCAGCCAAGATCAGGGTAAGGCTTACGAGCAGTACTTC. Based on the CDR3 plus reference TRBV7-2 and TRBJ2-7, the full variable domain is GAGVSQSPSNKVTEKGKDVELRCDPISGHTALYWYRQSLGQGLEFLIYFQGNSAPDKSGLPSDRFSAERTGGSVSTLTIQRTQQEDSAVYLCASSQDQGKAYEQYFGPGTRLTVT.

The chain joins TRBV11-1 to TRBJ2-7, with 8 bases that match TRBD1. Germline CDR1 SGHAT, CDR2 FQDESV (reference sequence). The CDR3 contains 14 residues. V shed 5 bases, J shed 2 bases, and the junction held 5 bases outside the gene matches. Here the CDR3 DNA reads TGTGCCAGCAGCAAAGACAGGGGACCCTACGAGCAGTACTTC. It encodes CASSKDRGPYEQYF.

The V gene is TRBV3-1 (or the pseudogene TRBV3-2), the J gene TRBJ2-4; 9 nucleotides agree with TRBD1. Germline lookup yields CDR1 LGHDT and CDR2 YNNKEL (reference sequence). The CDR3 has 15 residues. J gave up 7 bases and V 3 bases, and 7 bases lay outside the gene matches. CDR3 in DNA: TGTGCCAGCAGCCATCCTGGGACAGGGATGAACATTCAGTACTTC. Its protein product is CASSHPGTGMNIQYF.

This chain joins TRBV18 and TRBJ1-2; no clear D. Per the germline V gene, CDR1 is KGHSH and CDR2 is LQKENI. This CDR3 comprises 14 residues. V gave up 3 bases and J gave up 3 bases, with 11 bases separating them. In DNA form, the CDR3 reads TGTGCCAGCTCACCTATGACAAGCCACTATGGCTACACCTTC. The encoded protein is CASSPMTSHYGYTF.

This clone turned up a few times. This chain connects TRBV5-1 to TRBJ2-3, with D possibly TRBD1 on 5 matching bases. The germline gives CDR1 SGHRS, CDR2 YFSETQ. The CDR3 has 12 residues. Between the trimmed V and J ends, which lost 3 bases and 7 bases, there was a span of 9 bases. The CDR3: CASSSGLYTQYF. In DNA, the CDR3 is TGCGCCAGCAGCTCAGGGTTGTATACGCAGTATTTT.

The chain recombines TRBV4-2 with TRBJ1-2, with 7 nucleotides matching TRBD1. Germline V gives CDR1 LGHNA, CDR2 YNFKEQ. The CDR3 totals 13 residues. Trimming cost V 2 bases and J 8 bases; bases outside gene matches: 5. The CDR3 loop is CASSQSSGGGYTF. The CDR3 DNA is TGTGCCAGCAGCCAAAGTTCAGGGGGAGGCTACACCTTC.

The chain links TRBV19 to TRBJ1-5; a possible D gene is TRBD1 (5 bases). The CDR3 is 15 residues long. Trimming removed 11 bases at V and 0 bases at J, with 17 bases between. CDR1 and CDR2 from the germline V gene are LNHDA and SQIVND (reference sequence). As DNA, the CDR3 is TGTGCCGGTAACGACAGTTTATATAGCAATCAGCCCCAGCATTTT. Amino acid sequence: CAGNDSLYSNQPQHF.

The V call is TRBV9, the J call TRBJ1-2; 10 nucleotides agree with TRBD1. V trimming: 0 bases; J trimming: 8 bases; junction bases outside the gene matches: 7. The CDR3 is 15 amino acids. The germline gives CDR1 SGDLS, CDR2 YYNGEE. CDR3 sequence (DNA): TGTGCCAGCAGCGTAGTTCCCGGGACAGGGGTCGGCTACACCTTC. Residues: CASSVVPGTGVGYTF.

In nucleotides, the CDR3 is TGTGCCAGCACTGAGAGGTTTGGTGCTTTCTTT. This gives the protein CASTERFGAFF. The J gene is TRBJ1-1, the V gene TRBV6-6; D remains ambiguous. The CDR3 runs 11 residues. The germline V and J ends were trimmed by 7 bases and 11 bases, with 14 bases remaining between them. Germline V gene sequence: CDR1 MNHNY, CDR2 SVGAGI (reference sequence).

In the case of this clone: Relative to the germline gene, one junction end is altered; a read error may explain this. The V and J genes are TRBV7-8 and TRBJ1-2, with D perhaps TRBD1 (5 bases). Germline CDR1 and CDR2: SGHVS and FQNEAQ. CDR3 length equals 17 residues. The CDR3 DNA is TGTGCCAGCAGCTTAGCCGCAACGGGCGGGGGGAACTATGGCTACACTTTC. Protein product: CASSLAATGGGNYGYTF.

This clone was observed a single time. The rearrangement joins TRBV5-5 to TRBJ2-1; TRBD2 matches 9 bases. The ends lost 0 bases at V and 6 bases at J; junction bases unmatched: 4. Germline V gives CDR1 SGHKS, CDR2 YYEKEE (reference sequence). The length of the CDR3 is 15 residues. The DNA for the CDR3 is TGTGCCAGCAGCTTGGGCGGGGGGGCTATCAATGAGCAGTTCTTC. Its protein is CASSLGGGAINEQFF.

The chain is built from TRBV12-1 and TRBJ2-7; the table's D call, TRBD2, was not checked against the DNA. TRBV12-1 is given as a pseudogene. CDR3 length equals 18 residues. In nucleotides, the CDR3 is TGTGCCAGCAGCTTTAATCCCGTGGGGGGGGCAAGGGCCTACGAGCAGTACTTC. This sequence encodes CASSFNPVGGARAYEQYF.

A few counts support this clone. CDR3 loop: CASSTQAGGRPNEQFF. The CDR3 DNA reads TGTGCCAGCAGTACCCAAGCGGGGGGGCGCCCCAATGAGCAGTTCTTC. This chain uses TRBV6-2 or TRBV6-3 with TRBJ2-1; 10 positions agree with TRBD2. Per the germline V gene, CDR1 is MNHEY and CDR2 is SVGEGT. J lost 6 bases, V lost 5 bases, and 10 bases had no gene match. This CDR3 comprises 16 residues.

This clone was counted a few times. V and J are TRBV5-5 and TRBJ2-1, with D possibly TRBD1 on 5 matching bases. Trimming pared 3 bases from V and 2 bases from J, leaving 9 bases between. This CDR3 spans 14 amino acids. CDR1 SGHKS and CDR2 YYEKEE come from the germline V gene (reference sequence). The CDR3: CASSSTGAYNEQFF. DNA for the CDR3: TGTGCCAGCAGCTCAACAGGTGCCTACAATGAGCAGTTCTTC.

The chain has TRBV9 and TRBJ1-2, with 7 bases that match TRBD1. CDR3 length: 15 amino acids. Trimming cost V 2 bases and J 5 bases; bases outside gene matches: 9. CDR1 SGDLS and CDR2 YYNGEE come from the germline V gene. The chain's CDR3 is CASSVNYGTDYGYTF. The CDR3, as DNA: TGTGCCAGCAGCGTGAACTACGGGACAGATTATGGCTACACCTTC.

The chain couples TRBV25-1 to TRBJ2-5, with D possibly being TRBD2 (6 bases). Germline CDR1 is MGHDK and CDR2 is SYGVNS. Deletions cut 6 bases from V and 5 bases from J, with 13 bases between. The CDR3 consists of 13 residues. The CDR3, as DNA: TGTGCCAGCAGGGGGGGTTTCGGGGAGACCCAGTACTTC. Its translation: CASRGGFGETQYF.

This chain connects TRBV25-1 to TRBJ2-1; TRBD1 agrees at 8 bases. Germline CDR1 is MGHDK and CDR2 is SYGVNS. V lost 6 bases to trimming and J lost 9 bases; unmatched junction nucleotides: 10. The CDR3 consists of 14 residues. The CDR3 coding sequence is TGTGCCAGCAGGCCGGACAGGGTTGGGGCTGAGCAGTTCTTC. This translates into CASRPDRVGAEQFF.

The chain couples TRBV18 to TRBJ2-3; TRBD2 aligns across 11 bases. CDR1 and CDR2 (germline): KGHSH, LQKENI. The CDR3 contains 16 residues. After removal of 6 bases from V and 3 bases from J, the junction contained 8 bases not matched to a gene. Written as DNA, the CDR3 is TGTGCCAGCTCGAGAGCCCCTAGCGGGGGGACAGATACGCAGTATTTT. This gives the protein CASSRAPSGGTDTQYF.